The TCR beta chain described here comes from a study of T-cell memory formation after mild COVID-19. As for the study in general: Across donors, TCR clusters were largely donor specific. The study, taken as a whole, reports: Some responding clones appeared in pre-infection memory, suggesting cross-reactive memory joined. CD4+ bias marked clones expanding day 15 to 37, unlike balanced contracting clones.

TCRdb reprocessed the 5' RACE reads via MiXCR and lists one record per CDR3 protein. The sample includes about 400,000 distinct CDR3 sequences, about 25% of them seen just once. V was cut by 2 bases and J by 3 bases, with 7 bases left in between. CDR3 length: 13 amino acids. Looked up from germline, CDR1 is SGHTA and CDR2 is FQGNSA. Concerning this clonotype: Its antigen is undetermined.

V is TRBV7-2 and J is TRBJ1-1; D unclear. The sample taken for sequencing was PBMCs or a T cell subset sorted from them (not recorded which). The TCR sequence derives from an adult woman who had mild COVID-19 (a few samples of this study predate the infection). Cell type and time point are not known. CDR3 amino acids: CASSLIRDTEAFF. The DNA of the CDR3 is TGTGCCAGCAGCTTAATACGGGACACTGAAGCTTTCTTT.